The source of this TCR beta chain is a study of blood T cells in healthy people across ages. The CDR3 loop spans 12 amino acids. CDR1 and CDR2 from the germline V gene are KGHSH and LQKENI. V was clipped by 2 bases and J by 5 bases, with 6 bases between them. Using a J-beta primer mix together with a sample-barcoded 5' primer, a second PCR was run for about 6 to 12 cycles. Via MiXCR, TCRdb re-called the 5' RACE reads, giving one row per CDR3 protein. The sample carries around 690,000 distinct CDR3 sequences, around three fifths recorded once. The receptor was isolated from a man aged 55 to 70 in good health. The chain has TRBV18 and TRBJ1-1; no clear D gene. Sequences were obtained from blood. Here the CDR3 DNA reads TGTGCCAGCTCACCAGGGAGGACTGAAGCTTTCTTT. Translating gives CASSPGRTEAFF.